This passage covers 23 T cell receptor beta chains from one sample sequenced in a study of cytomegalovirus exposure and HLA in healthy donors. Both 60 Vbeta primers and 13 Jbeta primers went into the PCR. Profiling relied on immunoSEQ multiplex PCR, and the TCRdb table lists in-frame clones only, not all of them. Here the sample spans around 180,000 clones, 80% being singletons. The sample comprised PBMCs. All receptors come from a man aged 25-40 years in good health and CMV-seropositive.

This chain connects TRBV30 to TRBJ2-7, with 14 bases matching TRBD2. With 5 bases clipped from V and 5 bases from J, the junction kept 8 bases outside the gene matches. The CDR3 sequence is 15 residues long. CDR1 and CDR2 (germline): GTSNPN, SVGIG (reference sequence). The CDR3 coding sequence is TGTGCCTGGGCCCGACTAGCGGGAGGGCCCAACGAGCAGTACTTC. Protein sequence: CAWARLAGGPNEQYF.

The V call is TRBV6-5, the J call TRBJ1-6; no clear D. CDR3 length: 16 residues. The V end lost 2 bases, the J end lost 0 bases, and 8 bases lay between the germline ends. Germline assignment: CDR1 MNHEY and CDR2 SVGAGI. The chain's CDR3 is CASSYEGSSYNSPLHF. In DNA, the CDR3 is TGTGCCAGCAGTTACGAGGGTAGCTCCTATAATTCACCCCTCCACTTT.

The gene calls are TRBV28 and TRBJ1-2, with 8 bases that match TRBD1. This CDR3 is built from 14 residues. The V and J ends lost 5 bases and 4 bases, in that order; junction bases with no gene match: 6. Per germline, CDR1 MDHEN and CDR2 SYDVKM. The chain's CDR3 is CASSPQGASYGYTF. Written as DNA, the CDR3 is TGTGCCAGCAGTCCCCAGGGGGCCTCCTATGGCTACACCTTC.

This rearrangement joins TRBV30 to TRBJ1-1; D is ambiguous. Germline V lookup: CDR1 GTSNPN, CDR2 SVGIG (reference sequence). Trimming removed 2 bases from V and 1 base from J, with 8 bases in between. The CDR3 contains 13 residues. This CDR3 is CAWSKSANTEAFF. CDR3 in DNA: TGTGCCTGGAGTAAGAGTGCGAACACTGAAGCTTTCTTT.

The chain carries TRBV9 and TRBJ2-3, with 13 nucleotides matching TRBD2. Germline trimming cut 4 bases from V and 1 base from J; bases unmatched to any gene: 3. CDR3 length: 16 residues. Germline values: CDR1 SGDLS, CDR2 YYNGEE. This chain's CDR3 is CASSPGLAGGTDTQYF. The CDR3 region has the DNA TGTGCCAGCAGCCCAGGACTAGCGGGGGGCACAGATACGCAGTATTTT.

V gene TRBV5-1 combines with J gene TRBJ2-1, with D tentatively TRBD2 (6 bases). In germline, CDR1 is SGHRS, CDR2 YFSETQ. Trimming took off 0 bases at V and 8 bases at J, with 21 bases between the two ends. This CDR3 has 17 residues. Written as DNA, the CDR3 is TGCGCCAGCAGCTTGGATTCGCCCGTGGGGACGGGGGATGAGCAGTTCTTC. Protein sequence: CASSLDSPVGTGDEQFF. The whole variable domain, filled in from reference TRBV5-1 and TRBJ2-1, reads KAGVTQTPRYLIKTRGQQVTLSCSPISGHRSVSWYQQTPGQGLQFLFEYFSETQRNKGNFPGRFSGRQFSNSRSEMNVSTLELGDSALYLCASSLDSPVGTGDEQFFGPGTRLTVL.

The CDR3 nucleotides read TGTGCCACCAGCAGCGCTAGCGGCGCATACAATGAGCAGTTCTTC. Its protein is CATSSASGAYNEQFF. V usage is TRBV15 and J usage is TRBJ2-1; 7 positions agree with TRBD2. The V segment lost 3 bases and the J segment 4 bases; nucleotides outside the gene matches: 6. The CDR3 has 15 amino acids. The germline V gene has CDR1 LNHNV and CDR2 YYDKDF (reference sequence).

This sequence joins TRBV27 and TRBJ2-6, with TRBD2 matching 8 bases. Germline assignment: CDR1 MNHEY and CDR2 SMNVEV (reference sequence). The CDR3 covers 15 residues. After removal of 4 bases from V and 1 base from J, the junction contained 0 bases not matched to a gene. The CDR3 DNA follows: TGTGCCAGCAGTTCGGGGGGGTCTGGGGCCAACGTCCTGACTTTC. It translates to CASSSGGSGANVLTF.

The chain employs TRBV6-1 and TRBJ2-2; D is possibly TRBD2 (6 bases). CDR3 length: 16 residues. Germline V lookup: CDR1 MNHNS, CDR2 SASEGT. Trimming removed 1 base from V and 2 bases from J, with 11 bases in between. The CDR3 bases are TGTGCCAGCAGTGAAGTAGCTAGCGCTAACACCGGGGAGCTGTTTTTT. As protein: CASSEVASANTGELFF.

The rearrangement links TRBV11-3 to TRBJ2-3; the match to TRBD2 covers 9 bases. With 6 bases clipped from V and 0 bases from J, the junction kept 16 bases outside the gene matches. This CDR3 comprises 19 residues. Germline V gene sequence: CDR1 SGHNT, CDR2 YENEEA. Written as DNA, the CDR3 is TGTGCCAGCAGTCGAGCCAGCGGGGGGCCTAACCCTAGCACAGATACGCAGTATTTT. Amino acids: CASSRASGGPNPSTDTQYF.

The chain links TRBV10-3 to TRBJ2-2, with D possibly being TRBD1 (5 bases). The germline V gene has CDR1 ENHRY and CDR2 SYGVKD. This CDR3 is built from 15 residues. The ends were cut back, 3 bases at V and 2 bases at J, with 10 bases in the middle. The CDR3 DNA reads TGTGCCATCAGTGAATTACAGGCTAACACCGGGGAGCTGTTTTTT. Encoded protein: CAISELQANTGELFF.

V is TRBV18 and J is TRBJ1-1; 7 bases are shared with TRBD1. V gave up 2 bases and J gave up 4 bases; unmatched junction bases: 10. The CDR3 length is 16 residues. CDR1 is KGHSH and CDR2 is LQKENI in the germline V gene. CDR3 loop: CASSPGRTGGITEAFF. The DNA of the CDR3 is TGTGCCAGCTCACCAGGAAGGACAGGAGGTATCACTGAAGCTTTCTTT.

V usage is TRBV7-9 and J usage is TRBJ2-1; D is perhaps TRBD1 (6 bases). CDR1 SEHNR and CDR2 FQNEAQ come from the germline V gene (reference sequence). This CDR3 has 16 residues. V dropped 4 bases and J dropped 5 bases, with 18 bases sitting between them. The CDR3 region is CASSYQGRSPHNEQFF. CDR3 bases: TGTGCCAGCAGCTACCAGGGGAGATCCCCCCACAATGAGCAGTTCTTC.

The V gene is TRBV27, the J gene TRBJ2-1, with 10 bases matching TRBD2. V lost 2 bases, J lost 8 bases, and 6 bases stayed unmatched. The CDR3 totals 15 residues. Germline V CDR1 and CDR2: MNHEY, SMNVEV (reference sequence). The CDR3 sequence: CASSLSLAGDHEQFF. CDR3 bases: TGTGCCAGCAGTTTAAGCCTAGCGGGAGACCATGAGCAGTTCTTC.

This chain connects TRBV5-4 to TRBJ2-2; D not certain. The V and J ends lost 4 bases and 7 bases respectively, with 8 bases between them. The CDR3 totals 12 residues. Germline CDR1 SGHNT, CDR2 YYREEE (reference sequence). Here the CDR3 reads CASSPASGELFF. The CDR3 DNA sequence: TGTGCCAGCAGCCCGGCTAGCGGGGAGCTGTTTTTT.

The CDR3 coding sequence is TGTGCCAGCTCCTGGGGGGACGTGAACGAGCAGTACTTC. This translates into CASSWGDVNEQYF. The rearrangement uses TRBV7-9 and TRBJ2-7; D is perhaps TRBD2 (6 bases). CDR3 length equals 13 residues. The V end lost 8 bases, the J end lost 5 bases, and 16 bases lay between the germline ends. CDR1 is SEHNR and CDR2 is FQNEAQ in the germline V gene (reference sequence).

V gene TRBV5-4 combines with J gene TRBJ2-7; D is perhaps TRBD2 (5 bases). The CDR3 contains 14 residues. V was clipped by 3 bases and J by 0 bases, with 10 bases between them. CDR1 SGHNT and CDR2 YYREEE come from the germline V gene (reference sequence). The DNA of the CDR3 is TGTGCCAGCAGCTCCCCGGGGATCTCCTACGAGCAGTACTTC. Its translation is CASSSPGISYEQYF. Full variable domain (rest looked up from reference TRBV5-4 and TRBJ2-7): ETGVTQSPTHLIKTRGQQVTLRCSSQSGHNTVSWYQQALGQGPQFIFQYYREEENGRGNFPPRFSGLQFPNYSSELNVNALELDDSALYLCASSSPGISYEQYFGPGTRLTVT.

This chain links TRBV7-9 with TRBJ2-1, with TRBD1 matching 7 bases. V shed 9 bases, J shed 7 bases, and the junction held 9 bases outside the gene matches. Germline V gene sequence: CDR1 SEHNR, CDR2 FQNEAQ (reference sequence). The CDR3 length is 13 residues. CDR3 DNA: TGTGCCAGTGGGGACAGCAGTACAAATGAGCAGTTCTTC. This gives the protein CASGDSSTNEQFF.

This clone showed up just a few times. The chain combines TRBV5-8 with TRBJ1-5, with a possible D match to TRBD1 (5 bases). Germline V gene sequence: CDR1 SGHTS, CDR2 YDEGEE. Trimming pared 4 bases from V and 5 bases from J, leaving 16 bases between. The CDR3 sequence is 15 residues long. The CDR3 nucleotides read TGTGCCAGCAGCCGGGACTCACTTACATATCAGCCCCAGCATTTT. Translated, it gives CASSRDSLTYQPQHF.

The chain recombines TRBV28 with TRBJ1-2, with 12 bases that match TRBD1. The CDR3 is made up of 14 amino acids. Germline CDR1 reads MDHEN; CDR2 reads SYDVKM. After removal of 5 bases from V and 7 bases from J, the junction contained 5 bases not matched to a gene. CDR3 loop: CASSGTGGSFGYTF. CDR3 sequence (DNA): TGTGCCAGCAGTGGGACAGGGGGCTCGTTTGGCTACACCTTC.

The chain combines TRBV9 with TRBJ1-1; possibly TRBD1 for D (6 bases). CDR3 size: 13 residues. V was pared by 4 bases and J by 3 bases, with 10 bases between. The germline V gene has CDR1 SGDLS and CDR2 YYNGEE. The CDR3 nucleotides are TGTGCCAGCAGCCCAGGGGACGACACTGAAGCTTTCTTT. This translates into CASSPGDDTEAFF.

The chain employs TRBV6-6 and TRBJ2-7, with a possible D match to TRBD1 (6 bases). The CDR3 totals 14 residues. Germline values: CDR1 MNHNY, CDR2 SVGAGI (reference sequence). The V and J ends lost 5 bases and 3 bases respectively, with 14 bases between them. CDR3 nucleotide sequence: TGTGCCAGCAGTCAGGACAGTTCTTACTACGAGCAGTACTTC. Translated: CASSQDSSYYEQYF.

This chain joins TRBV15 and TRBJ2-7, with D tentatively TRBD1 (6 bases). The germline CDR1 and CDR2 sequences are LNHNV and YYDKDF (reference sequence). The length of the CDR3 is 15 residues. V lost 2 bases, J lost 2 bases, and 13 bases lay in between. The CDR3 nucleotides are TGTGCCACCAGCAGACGCGGTTCAGGGGCCTACGAGCAGTACTTC. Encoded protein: CATSRRGSGAYEQYF. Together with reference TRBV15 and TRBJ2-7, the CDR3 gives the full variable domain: DAMVIQNPRYQVTQFGKPVTLSCSQTLNHNVMYWYQQKSSQAPKLLFHYYDKDFNNEADTPDNFQSRRPNTSFCFLDIRSPGLGDTAMYLCATSRRGSGAYEQYFGPGTRLTVT.